This T cell receptor (beta chain) derives from a study of cytomegalovirus exposure and HLA in healthy donors. V lost 5 bases and J lost 6; bases outside the gene matches: 5. CDR1 and CDR2 from the germline V gene are SGHTA and FQGTGA. The CDR3 is made up of 13 amino acids. The PCR made use of 60 Vbeta and 13 Jbeta primers. TCRdb's table, derived via immunoSEQ multiplex PCR, lists solely in-frame clones and lacks some. The data show fewer than 200,000 clones, roughly a tenth seen once. This clone showed up just a few times. This chain uses TRBV7-3 with TRBJ2-7, with 9 nucleotides matching TRBD2. Sequencing input: PBMCs. The source is a woman under 40 in good health and CMV-seropositive. The DNA for the CDR3 is TGTGCCAGCAGCCACGCTAGCGGGACCGAGCAGTACTTC. Translating it yields CASSHASGTEQYF.